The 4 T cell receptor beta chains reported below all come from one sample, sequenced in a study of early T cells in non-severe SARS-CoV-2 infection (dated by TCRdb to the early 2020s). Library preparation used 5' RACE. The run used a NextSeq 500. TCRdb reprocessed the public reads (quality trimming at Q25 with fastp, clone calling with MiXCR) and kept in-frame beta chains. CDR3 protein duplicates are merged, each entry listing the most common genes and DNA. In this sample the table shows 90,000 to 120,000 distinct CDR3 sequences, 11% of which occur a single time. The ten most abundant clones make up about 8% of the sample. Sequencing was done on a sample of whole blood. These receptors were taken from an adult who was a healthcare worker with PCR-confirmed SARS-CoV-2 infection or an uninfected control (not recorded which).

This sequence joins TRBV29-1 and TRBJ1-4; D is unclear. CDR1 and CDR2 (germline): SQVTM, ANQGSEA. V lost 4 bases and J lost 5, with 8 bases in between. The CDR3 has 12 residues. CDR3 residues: CSVATPNEKLFF. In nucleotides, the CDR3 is TGCAGCGTTGCAACCCCCAATGAAAAACTGTTTTTT.

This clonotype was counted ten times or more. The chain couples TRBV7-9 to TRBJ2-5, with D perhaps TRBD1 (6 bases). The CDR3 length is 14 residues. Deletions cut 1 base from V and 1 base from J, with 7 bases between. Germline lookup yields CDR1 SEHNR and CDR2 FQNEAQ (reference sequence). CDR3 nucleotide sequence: TGTGCCAGCAGCTTAGGGACAGCCCAAGAGACCCAGTACTTC. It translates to CASSLGTAQETQYF.

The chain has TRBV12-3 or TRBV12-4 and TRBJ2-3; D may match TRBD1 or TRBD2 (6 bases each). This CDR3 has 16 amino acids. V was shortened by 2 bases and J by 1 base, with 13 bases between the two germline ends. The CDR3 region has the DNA TGTGCCAGCAGTTTATTCGGGGGCCGGGGCACAGATACGCAGTATTTT. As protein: CASSLFGGRGTDTQYF.

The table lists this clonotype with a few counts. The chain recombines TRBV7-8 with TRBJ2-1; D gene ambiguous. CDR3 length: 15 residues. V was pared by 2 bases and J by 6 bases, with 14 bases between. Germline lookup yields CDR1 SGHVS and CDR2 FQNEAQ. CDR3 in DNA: TGTGCCAGCAGCTTAATAACCTTGAGAAGCAATGAGCAGTTCTTC. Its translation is CASSLITLRSNEQFF.